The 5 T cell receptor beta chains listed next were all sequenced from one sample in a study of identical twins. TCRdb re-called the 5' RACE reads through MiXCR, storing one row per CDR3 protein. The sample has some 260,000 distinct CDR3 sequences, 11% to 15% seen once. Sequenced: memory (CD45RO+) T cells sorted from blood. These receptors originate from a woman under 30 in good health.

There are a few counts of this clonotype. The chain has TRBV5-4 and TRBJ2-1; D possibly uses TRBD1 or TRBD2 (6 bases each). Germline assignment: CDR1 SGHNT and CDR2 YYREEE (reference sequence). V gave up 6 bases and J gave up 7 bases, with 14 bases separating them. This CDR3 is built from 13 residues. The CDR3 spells CASNRGARNEQFF. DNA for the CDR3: TGTGCCAGCAATAGGGGGGCCAGGAATGAGCAGTTCTTC.

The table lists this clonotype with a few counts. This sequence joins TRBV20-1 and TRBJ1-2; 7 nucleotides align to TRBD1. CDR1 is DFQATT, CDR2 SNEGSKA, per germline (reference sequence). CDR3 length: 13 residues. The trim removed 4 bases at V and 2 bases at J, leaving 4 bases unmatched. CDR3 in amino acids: CSAIAGGNYGYTF. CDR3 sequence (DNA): TGCAGTGCTATAGCAGGGGGGAACTATGGCTACACCTTC.

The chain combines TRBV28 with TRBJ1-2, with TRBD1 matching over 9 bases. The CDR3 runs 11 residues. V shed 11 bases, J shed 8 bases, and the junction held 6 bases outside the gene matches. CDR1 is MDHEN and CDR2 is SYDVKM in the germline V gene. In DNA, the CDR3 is TGTGCCGTTACAGGGGGCGGGGGCTACACCTTC. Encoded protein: CAVTGGGGYTF.

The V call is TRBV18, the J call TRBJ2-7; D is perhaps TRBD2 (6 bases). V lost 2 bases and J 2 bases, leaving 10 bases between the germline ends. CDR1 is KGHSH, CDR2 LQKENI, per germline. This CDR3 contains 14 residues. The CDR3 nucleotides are TGTGCCAGCTCACCAATAGGGACTGCCTACGAGCAGTACTTC. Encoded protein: CASSPIGTAYEQYF.

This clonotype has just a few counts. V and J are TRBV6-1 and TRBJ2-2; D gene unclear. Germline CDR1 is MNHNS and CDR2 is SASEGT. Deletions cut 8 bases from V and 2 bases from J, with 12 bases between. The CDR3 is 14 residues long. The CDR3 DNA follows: TGTGCCAGCGGGCTCAGAGCAAACACCGGGGAGCTGTTTTTT. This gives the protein CASGLRANTGELFF.